The clone carrying this T cell receptor beta chain came up many times. This entry belongs to a study of molecular identifiers for immune sequencing clone quantification. TCRdb re-called the PCR reads with MiXCR, one entry per CDR3 protein. The table lists 15,000 to 20,000 distinct CDR3 sequences, 20% to 25% of them singletons. The TCR was taken from a human donor in good health. Some libraries in this study had Jurkat cell RNA spiked in. Sequenced: naive CD8+ T cells from blood, with Jurkat cell RNA spiked in. Subset noted: FACS-sorted CD8+CD4-CCR7+CD45RA+ naive T cells.

CDR3 nucleotides: TGTGCCAGCAGCTCCCCCGGGGCCGGCAATGAGCAGTTCTTC. Protein: CASSSPGAGNEQFF. This rearrangement joins TRBV12-3 or TRBV12-4 to TRBJ2-1; possibly TRBD1 or TRBD2 for D (5 bases each). Trimming took 6 bases from V and 6 from J, leaving 15 bases between them. CDR3 length: 14 residues.